This TCR beta chain originates from a study of shared clonotypes between healthy human individuals. General study points: Donors were few, which limited the genetic and exposure-history diversity represented.

V lost 0 bases, J lost 8 bases, and 6 bases stayed unmatched. The CDR3 contains 15 residues. Germline loops: CDR1 LGHNA, CDR2 YNFKEQ. The assay was immunoSEQ multiplex PCR, and TCRdb's table has in-frame clones only and misses some. The table records 1,400,000 or so clones, approximately 98.5% of them present only once. Worth noting for this clone: Its antigen is not known.

The sample comprised naive CD4+ T cells sorted from blood. Subset defined: CD45RA+ positively selected. The TCR comes from a man in his thirties or forties in good health. The V and J genes are TRBV4-2 and TRBJ2-1, with 8 bases aligning to TRBD1. In nucleotides, the CDR3 is TGTGCCAGCAGCCAAGAGCCTATACAGGGGGATGAGCAGTTCTTC. Translating gives CASSQEPIQGDEQFF.